The table lists the clone carrying this T cell receptor beta chain with a few counts. The antigen is unknown. The CDR3 covers 20 residues. Germline V gene data show CDR1 as MGHRA and CDR2 as YSYEKL. With 3 bases clipped from V and 1 base from J, the junction kept 10 bases outside the gene matches. The data were taken from a study of beta chain features in type 1 diabetes. General study points: Patients and controls would be equally affected if PCR favored shorter templates.

Expressed TCRB transcripts got sequenced, as all isolated RNA was reverse transcribed. The data were produced by immunoSEQ multiplex PCR, yet TCRdb's version contains in-frame clones alone and is incomplete. The data hold under 800,000 clones, with around 15% observed a single time. The TCR originated in a young man in good health. The sequenced material came from naive CD4+ T cells from blood. The V gene is TRBV4-1, the J gene TRBJ2-1, with 15 bases that match TRBD2. CDR3 DNA: TGCGCCAGCAGCCAGAACCCGGGACTAGCGGGGGGCCGATCCTACAATGAGCAGTTCTTC. Protein: CASSQNPGLAGGRSYNEQFF.